A single sample gave rise to the 32 T cell receptor beta chains below, sequenced in a study of blood T cells in healthy people across ages. The use of a sample-barcoded 5' primer and a J-beta primer mix characterized a second PCR of roughly 6 to 11 cycles. Each CDR3 protein gets one entry after TCRdb re-called the 5' RACE reads with MiXCR. The sample records roughly 650,000 distinct CDR3 sequences, about 30% being singletons. Sequenced input: blood. The receptors stem from an elderly woman in good health.

This clonotype appeared many times. The CDR3 sequence is CASSYGPGSTDTQYF. The CDR3 DNA reads as TGTGCCAGCAGTTACGGACCGGGGAGCACAGATACGCAGTATTTT. The rearrangement uses TRBV6-5 and TRBJ2-3; weak D call: TRBD2 (5 bases). This CDR3 has 15 residues. Trimming took off 2 bases at V and 0 bases at J, with 9 bases between the two ends. The germline V gene encodes CDR1 MNHEY and CDR2 SVGAGI.

This clonotype was picked up many times. The chain couples TRBV5-1 to TRBJ2-1; D is unresolved. This CDR3 spans 18 amino acids. Germline V gives CDR1 SGHRS, CDR2 YFSETQ. Between the trimmed V and J ends, which lost 2 bases and 0 bases, there was a span of 18 bases. The CDR3 DNA reads TGCGCCAGCAGCTTTGTTACATGGGCCGGAAGCTCCTACAATGAGCAGTTCTTC. Amino acid sequence: CASSFVTWAGSSYNEQFF.

V gene TRBV28 combines with J gene TRBJ1-4; D is unclear. Trimming took off 6 bases at V and 1 base at J, with 12 bases between the two ends. The CDR3 covers 15 residues. In germline, CDR1 is MDHEN, CDR2 SYDVKM. The CDR3 coding sequence is TGTGCCAGCAGGCCCAAGGAGGTAACTAATGAAAAACTGTTTTTT. Its protein product is CASRPKEVTNEKLFF.

To note about this clonotype: Here the CDR3 omits its conserved ending phenylalanine or tryptophan, so a read error is the likely source. This sequence joins TRBV20-1 and TRBJ1-6, with TRBD1 matching over 10 bases. After removal of 3 bases from V and 5 bases from J, the junction contained 4 bases not matched to a gene. Germline lookup yields CDR1 DFQATT and CDR2 SNEGSKA (reference sequence). This CDR3 has 15 amino acids. CDR3 protein: CSARGTGEDNSPLHL. The DNA of the CDR3 is TGCAGTGCTAGGGGGACAGGGGAAGATAATTCACCCCTCCACTTG.

This clonotype was seen a handful of times. The rearrangement joins TRBV28 to TRBJ2-3, with D uncertain. The V and J ends lost 5 bases and 4 bases respectively, with 13 bases between them. Germline loops: CDR1 MDHEN, CDR2 SYDVKM. The CDR3 runs 14 residues. CDR3 sequence (DNA): TGTGCCAGCAGTGTCACTATAGTTGCAGATACGCAGTATTTT. Its protein is CASSVTIVADTQYF. Full variable domain (rest looked up from reference TRBV28 and TRBJ2-3): DVKVTQSSRYLVKRTGEKVFLECVQDMDHENMFWYRQDPGLGLRLIYFSYDVKMKEKGDIPEGYSVSREKKERFSLILESASTNQTSMYLCASSVTIVADTQYFGPGTRLTVL.

This chain links TRBV7-8 with TRBJ1-2; maybe TRBD1 (6 bases). V lost 3 bases and J 2 bases, leaving 13 bases between the germline ends. The CDR3 length is 15 residues. Germline loops: CDR1 SGHVS, CDR2 FQNEAQ. CDR3 coding DNA: TGTGCCAGCAGCTTCGACAGGCTGGGGAACTATGGCTACACCTTC. Translation: CASSFDRLGNYGYTF.

In its sample, this clonotype was seen many times. The rearrangement links TRBV20-1 to TRBJ1-6; 9 positions agree with TRBD1. The CDR3 has 16 residues. The ends lost 3 bases at V and 6 bases at J; junction bases unmatched: 9. Per germline, CDR1 DFQATT and CDR2 SNEGSKA (reference sequence). The CDR3 spells CSARDRGLQGNSPLHF. The CDR3 DNA reads TGCAGTGCTAGGGACAGGGGCCTCCAGGGTAATTCACCCCTCCACTTT.

This clonotype was found once. Sequence at one end of the junction differs from germline and may be a read error. The chain joins TRBV20-1 to TRBJ1-4; D remains ambiguous. The V gene's germline CDR1 is DFQATT and CDR2 SNEGSKA (reference sequence). CDR3 length equals 15 residues. DNA of the CDR3: TGCAGTGCTAGAGAAAGCGAATCTTTCGGAGAAAGACTGTTTTTT. Its translation is CSARESESFGERLFF.

This clonotype has at least ten counts. The rearrangement uses TRBV4-2 and TRBJ2-7, with D unclear. With 0 bases removed from V and 0 bases from J, the gap between germline ends came to 15 bases. Germline V CDR1 and CDR2: LGHNA, YNFKEQ. The CDR3 covers 17 residues. The CDR3 DNA reads as TGTGCCAGCAGCCAAGATCCCCCAGGATCGGGCTCCTACGAGCAGTACTTC. The encoded protein is CASSQDPPGSGSYEQYF.

This clonotype was recorded many times. The chain links TRBV12-3 or TRBV12-4 to TRBJ2-5; 13 positions match TRBD2. V was pared by 7 bases and J by 3 bases, with 5 bases of the junction left unmatched. The CDR3 length is 15 residues. For the CDR3, the DNA is TGTGCCAGCACCACTAGCGGGGGGGCTAAAGAGACCCAGTACTTC. This codes for CASTTSGGAKETQYF.

The V call is TRBV6-1, the J call TRBJ2-7, with TRBD1 identical over 8 bases. Germline values: CDR1 MNHNS, CDR2 SASEGT. The CDR3 length is 18 residues. J gave up 1 base and V 2 bases, and 13 bases lay outside the gene matches. CDR3 sequence: CASSERDRTRPRSYEQYF. DNA of the CDR3: TGTGCCAGCAGTGAAAGGGACAGGACTCGGCCCAGGTCCTACGAGCAGTACTTC.

This clonotype was seen ten or more times. The CDR3 protein is CASSLTGHPQETQYF. CDR3 sequence (DNA): TGTGCCAGCAGCCTGACCGGACACCCCCAAGAGACCCAGTACTTC. The V gene is TRBV7-3, the J gene TRBJ2-5; perhaps TRBD1 as D (5 bases). The germline V gene encodes CDR1 SGHTA and CDR2 FQGTGA. This CDR3 spans 15 amino acids. V lost 5 bases to trimming and J lost 1 base, with 14 bases between them.

This clonotype was seen many times. This chain joins TRBV5-1 and TRBJ2-3; no reliable D call. V gave up 5 bases and J gave up 7 bases, with 11 bases separating them. Per the germline V gene, CDR1 is SGHRS and CDR2 is YFSETQ. The CDR3 loop spans 12 amino acids. As DNA, the CDR3 is TGCGCCAGCAGAATCGGGTGGAATACGCAGTATTTT. It yields the protein CASRIGWNTQYF.

This chain joins TRBV5-1 and TRBJ2-7; D unclear. The CDR3 contains 13 residues. The V end was cut by 2 bases, the J end by 3 bases, with 9 bases between. Germline values: CDR1 SGHRS, CDR2 YFSETQ. CDR3 bases: TGCGCCAGCAGCTTAAGCACGGACTACGAGCAGTACTTC. Protein sequence: CASSLSTDYEQYF.

This clonotype was seen only a few times. Since a much larger clone is just one base distant, this may be a read error. The chain has TRBV5-1 and TRBJ2-1, with 11 bases matching TRBD2. CDR1 and CDR2 from the germline V gene are SGHRS and YFSETQ. The CDR3 has 16 residues. The CDR3 bases are TGCGTCAGCAGCTTGGCCGCTAGCGGGGGGCGGGGTGAGCAGTTCTTC. Protein product: CVSSLAASGGRGEQFF.

This clonotype was found many times. The chain carries TRBV5-1 and TRBJ2-7, with a weak D call TRBD1 (5 bases). Germline lookup yields CDR1 SGHRS and CDR2 YFSETQ. The CDR3 loop spans 13 amino acids. V was shortened by 0 bases and J by 4 bases, with 8 bases between the two germline ends. The CDR3 sequence is CASSLETEYEQYF. CDR3 nucleotide sequence: TGCGCCAGCAGCTTGGAGACAGAATACGAGCAGTACTTC.

This clonotype was recorded many times. The CDR3 reads CASSPFLGGASYNEQFF. The CDR3 DNA reads TGTGCCAGCAGCCCTTTCTTGGGGGGGGCCTCCTACAATGAGCAGTTCTTC. This rearrangement joins TRBV7-2 to TRBJ2-1; maybe TRBD2 (7 bases). There are 17 residues in the CDR3. The germline gives CDR1 SGHTA, CDR2 FQGNSA. The V and J ends lost 5 bases and 0 bases respectively, with 17 bases between them. Together with reference TRBV7-2 and TRBJ2-1, the CDR3 gives the full variable domain: GAGVSQSPSNKVTEKGKDVELRCDPISGHTALYWYRQSLGQGLEFLIYFQGNSAPDKSGLPSDRFSAERTGGSVSTLTIQRTQQEDSAVYLCASSPFLGGASYNEQFFGPGTRLTVL.

The chain joins TRBV6-1 to TRBJ2-2, with unresolved D. V was shortened by 4 bases and J by 0 bases, with 6 bases between the two germline ends. From germline, CDR1 is MNHNS and CDR2 SASEGT. The length of the CDR3 is 14 residues. CDR3 in DNA: TGTGCCAGCAGTGGTGTCCCGAACACCGGGGAGCTGTTTTTT. Protein product: CASSGVPNTGELFF.

This chain links TRBV30 with TRBJ1-5; perhaps TRBD1 as D (5 bases). The CDR3 contains 13 residues. Germline values: CDR1 GTSNPN, CDR2 SVGIG (reference sequence). Trimming stripped 0 bases from V and 6 bases from J, with 9 bases between. The CDR3 DNA follows: TGTGCCTGGAGTGTCGGGGGGTTTCAGCCCCAGCATTTT. The encoded protein is CAWSVGGFQPQHF.

The rearrangement links TRBV25-1 to TRBJ1-1, with TRBD1 as a possible D gene (5 bases). This CDR3 comprises 14 residues. Trimming took 6 bases from V and 1 from J, leaving 12 bases between them. In germline, CDR1 is MGHDK, CDR2 SYGVNS. CDR3 region: CASSGTRGNTEAFF. The CDR3, as DNA: TGTGCCAGCAGCGGGACTAGGGGGAACACTGAAGCTTTCTTT.

About this clonotype itself: This may come from a read error, since a much larger clone is one base off. The chain links TRBV20-1 to TRBJ2-1; 7 bases align to TRBD2. The CDR3 totals 12 residues. Germline V gene data show CDR1 as DFQATT and CDR2 as SNEGSKA (reference sequence). CDR3 sequence reads: CRASLGGGEQFF. The CDR3 DNA reads as TGCAGGGCATCCCTGGGGGGGGGTGAGCAGTTCTTC.

This clonotype was seen more than once but under ten times. The J gene is TRBJ1-5, the V gene TRBV30; no reliable D call. The length of the CDR3 is 13 residues. Trimming left V 2 bases short and J 0 bases short, with 5 bases between. In germline, CDR1 is GTSNPN, CDR2 SVGIG (reference sequence). The CDR3 spells CAWSIDSNQPQHF. The CDR3 DNA follows: TGTGCCTGGAGTATCGATAGCAATCAGCCCCAGCATTTT.

The V and J genes are TRBV29-1 and TRBJ2-2; no reliable D call. Trimming took 5 bases from V and 5 from J, leaving 9 bases between them. The CDR3 loop spans 12 amino acids. Germline lookup yields CDR1 SQVTM and CDR2 ANQGSEA. The CDR3 DNA sequence: TGCAGCGTTTCGTCAGATACCGGGGAGCTGTTTTTT. Its protein product is CSVSSDTGELFF.

This clonotype came up a few times. The V gene is TRBV20-1, the J gene TRBJ2-7; the D call may be TRBD1 or TRBD2 (6 bases each). Looked up from germline, CDR1 is DFQATT and CDR2 is SNEGSKA (reference sequence). Deletions cut 4 bases from V and 0 bases from J, with 13 bases between. The CDR3 covers 14 residues. This chain's CDR3 is CSAIGGTSSYEQYF. For the CDR3, the DNA is TGCAGTGCTATAGGGGGGACGAGCTCCTACGAGCAGTACTTC.

This clonotype has a count of ten or more. V and J are TRBV7-2 and TRBJ2-2, with 7 nucleotides matching TRBD1. The CDR3 contains 17 residues. CDR1 SGHTA and CDR2 FQGNSA come from the germline V gene. V gave up 3 bases and J gave up 7 bases; unmatched junction bases: 14. CDR3 loop: CASSLQTGKFGGGELFF. DNA of the CDR3: TGTGCCAGCAGCTTGCAGACAGGGAAATTTGGTGGCGGGGAGCTGTTTTTT. Drawing the rest from reference TRBV7-2 and TRBJ2-2, the complete variable domain is GAGVSQSPSNKVTEKGKDVELRCDPISGHTALYWYRQSLGQGLEFLIYFQGNSAPDKSGLPSDRFSAERTGGSVSTLTIQRTQQEDSAVYLCASSLQTGKFGGGELFFGEGSRLTVL.

This clonotype occurred many times. The CDR3 sequence: CASSRTGGYEQYF. For the CDR3, the DNA is TGTGCCAGCAGTCGGACAGGGGGCTACGAGCAGTACTTC. The J gene is TRBJ2-7, the V gene TRBV7-9; the match to TRBD1 covers 10 bases. The CDR3 is made up of 13 amino acids. Germline trimming cut 6 bases from V and 3 bases from J; bases unmatched to any gene: 2. The germline V gene encodes CDR1 SEHNR and CDR2 FQNEAQ (reference sequence).

This clonotype appeared once. A much more abundant neighbour one base away suggests this may be a read error. The chain is built from TRBV12-3 or TRBV12-4 and TRBJ1-2; 8 bases are shared with TRBD1. J gave up 4 bases and V 3 bases, and 10 bases lay outside the gene matches. The CDR3 consists of 16 residues. The CDR3 DNA follows: TGTGCCAGCAGTTTGACAGGGGCCAAAGCTAGCTATGGCTACACCTTC. This encodes CASSLTGAKASYGYTF.

This clonotype was seen a handful of times. V gene TRBV11-2 combines with J gene TRBJ2-5; 9 nucleotides line up with TRBD2. Germline assignment: CDR1 SGHAT and CDR2 FQNNGV. The CDR3 has 16 residues. V gave up 1 base and J gave up 1 base; unmatched junction bases: 4. CDR3 coding DNA: TGTGCCAGCAGCTTAGGGGCGGGGGGGCCCCAAGAGACCCAGTACTTC. It is translated as CASSLGAGGPQETQYF.

This clonotype has a handful of counts. The chain has TRBV20-1 and TRBJ2-3; 9 positions agree with TRBD2. CDR3 length equals 13 residues. Per germline, CDR1 DFQATT and CDR2 SNEGSKA (reference sequence). The J segment lost 4 bases and the V segment lost 6 bases, leaving 5 bases of the junction unmatched. CDR3 coding DNA: TGCAGTGCGGGCGGGGGGGCCTCAGATACGCAGTATTTT. Translating gives CSAGGGASDTQYF.

This clonotype was observed many times. The chain joins TRBV7-2 to TRBJ2-3, with D possibly TRBD2 on 6 matching bases. The V gene lost 1 base and the J gene lost 5 bases, with 10 bases spanning the gap. This CDR3 has 14 residues. Germline loops: CDR1 SGHTA, CDR2 FQGNSA. In DNA form, the CDR3 reads TGTGCCAGCAGCTTAGGCGGGGTCGAAGATACGCAGTATTTT. As protein: CASSLGGVEDTQYF. Full variable domain (outside the CDR3, taken from reference TRBV7-2 and TRBJ2-3): GAGVSQSPSNKVTEKGKDVELRCDPISGHTALYWYRQSLGQGLEFLIYFQGNSAPDKSGLPSDRFSAERTGGSVSTLTIQRTQQEDSAVYLCASSLGGVEDTQYFGPGTRLTVL.

This clonotype was counted only a few times. The rearrangement links TRBV18 to TRBJ1-6, with D tentatively TRBD1 (5 bases). The CDR3 has 14 amino acids. Germline-derived CDR1 and CDR2 are KGHSH and LQKENI. Trimming stripped 6 bases from V and 5 bases from J, with 11 bases between. CDR3 sequence: CASSAGGHNSPLHF. CDR3 in DNA: TGTGCCAGCTCCGCGGGGGGTCATAATTCACCCCTCCACTTT.

Comment on this clonotype: One end of the junction varies from germline; a read error may be responsible. The chain couples TRBV7-2 to TRBJ2-3; TRBD2 matches 9 bases. The CDR3 is 20 residues long. Germline V gives CDR1 SGHTA, CDR2 FQGNSA. CDR3 sequence (DNA): TGTGCCAGCAGCTTAAGGGGGAGGGCTAGCGGGACCGCTAGCACAGATACGCGGTATTTT. Residues: CASSLRGRASGTASTDTRYF.